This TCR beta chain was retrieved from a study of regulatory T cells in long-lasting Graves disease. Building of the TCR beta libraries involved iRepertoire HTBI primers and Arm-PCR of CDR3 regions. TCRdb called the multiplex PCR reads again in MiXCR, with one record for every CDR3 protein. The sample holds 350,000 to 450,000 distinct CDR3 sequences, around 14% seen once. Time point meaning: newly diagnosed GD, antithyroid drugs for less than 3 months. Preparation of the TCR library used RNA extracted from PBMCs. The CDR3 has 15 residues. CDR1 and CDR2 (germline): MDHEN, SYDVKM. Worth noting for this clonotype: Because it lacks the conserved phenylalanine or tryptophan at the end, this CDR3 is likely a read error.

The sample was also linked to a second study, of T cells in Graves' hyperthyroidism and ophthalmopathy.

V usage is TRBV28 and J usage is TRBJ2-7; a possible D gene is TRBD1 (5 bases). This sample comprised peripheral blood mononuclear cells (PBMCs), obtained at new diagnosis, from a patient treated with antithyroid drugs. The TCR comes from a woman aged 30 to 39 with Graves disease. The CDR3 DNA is TGTGCCAACAGTTTTGTAGGGCAGGGCGTACCCGAGCAGTACCTC. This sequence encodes CANSFVGQGVPEQYL.